A single sample is the source of the 19 T cell receptor beta chains below, sequenced in a study of control samples from healthy donors and cancer patients. Clones were read by immunoSEQ multiplex PCR, and TCRdb kept only the in-frame ones, dropping some. The table has some 70,000 clones, approximately 83% seen once. What was sequenced was blood. All receptors derive from a man in his sixties in good health.

The gene calls are TRBV7-3 and TRBJ2-1, with a possible D match to TRBD2 (5 bases). Germline V CDR1 and CDR2: SGHTA, FQGTGA. V lost 1 base to trimming and J lost 4 bases, with 14 bases between them. The CDR3 has 16 residues. The CDR3 loop is CASSLNGLWEYNEQFF. DNA of the CDR3: TGTGCCAGCAGCTTAAACGGGTTGTGGGAGTACAATGAGCAGTTCTTC.

This sequence joins TRBV5-1 and TRBJ2-3, with D possibly TRBD2 on 5 matching bases. The CDR3 is made up of 15 amino acids. Trimming took off 0 bases at V and 2 bases at J, with 10 bases between the two ends. The germline CDR1 and CDR2 sequences are SGHRS and YFSETQ. The DNA for the CDR3 is TGCGCCAGCAGCTTGGCTCTAGCCTACACAGATACGCAGTATTTT. As protein: CASSLALAYTDTQYF.

The chain recombines TRBV19 with TRBJ2-1, with 8 nucleotides matching TRBD1. Germline lookup yields CDR1 LNHDA and CDR2 SQIVND (reference sequence). The CDR3 is 13 amino acids. Trimming cost V 3 bases and J 7 bases; bases outside gene matches: 2. The CDR3 nucleotides read TGTGCCAGTAGTATCGACAGGGGTAATGAGCAGTTCTTC. The encoded protein is CASSIDRGNEQFF. Full variable domain (outside the CDR3, taken from reference TRBV19 and TRBJ2-1): DGGITQSPKYLFRKEGQNVTLSCEQNLNHDAMYWYRQDPGQGLRLIYYSQIVNDFQKGDIAEGYSVSREKKESFPLTVTSAQKNPTAFYLCASSIDRGNEQFFGPGTRLTVL.

This chain joins TRBV7-2 and TRBJ2-1; the match to TRBD2 covers 10 bases. The CDR3 extends over 16 amino acids. V was clipped by 1 base and J by 2 bases; unmatched bases: 2. The germline gives CDR1 SGHTA, CDR2 FQGNSA. This CDR3 is CASSLGGTSAYNEQFF. As DNA, the CDR3 is TGTGCCAGCAGCTTAGGAGGGACTAGCGCCTACAATGAGCAGTTCTTC.

The V gene is TRBV6-5, the J gene TRBJ1-3, with 7 bases fitting TRBD1. Germline V gene lookup returns CDR1 MNHEY and CDR2 SVGAGI. V gave up 7 bases and J gave up 4 bases; unmatched junction bases: 4. This CDR3 comprises 13 residues. The CDR3 sequence is CASKGAPGNTIYF. In DNA, the CDR3 is TGTGCCAGCAAGGGGGCCCCCGGAAACACCATATATTTT.

V and J are TRBV2 and TRBJ2-3; 7 positions match TRBD2. Germline loops: CDR1 SNHLY, CDR2 FYNNEI. The CDR3 consists of 16 residues. J gave up 0 bases and V 6 bases, and 9 bases lay outside the gene matches. In DNA, the CDR3 is TGTGCCAGCAGGGGACTACTAGCACCGAGCACAGATACGCAGTATTTT. Its protein is CASRGLLAPSTDTQYF.

The J gene is TRBJ2-1, the V gene TRBV19; TRBD2 matches at 11 bases. The germline gives CDR1 LNHDA, CDR2 SQIVND (reference sequence). The CDR3 runs 14 residues. V shed 1 base and J 15 bases; nucleotides not matched to a gene: 8. The CDR3 DNA reads TGTGCCAGTAGTATAGCCACACTAGCGGGAGTTCGGTTCTTC. The encoded protein is CASSIATLAGVRFF.

The rearrangement uses TRBV24-1 and TRBJ2-1, with 10 bases fitting TRBD2. Germline CDR1 and CDR2: KGHDR and SFDVKD. Trimming cost V 4 bases and J 9 bases; bases outside gene matches: 11. CDR3 length: 16 residues. In DNA, the CDR3 is TGTGCCACCAGTGACGCGACTCTAGCGGGGGTCGGTGAGCAGTTCTTC. Translation: CATSDATLAGVGEQFF.

Ten or more counts support this clone. The chain is built from TRBV7-2 and TRBJ2-2; no definite D call. The germline gives CDR1 SGHTA, CDR2 FQGNSA. V gave up 3 bases and J gave up 8 bases, with 22 bases separating them. The CDR3 has 17 residues. CDR3 sequence reads: CASSLSEWAPHAGELFF. The CDR3 nucleotides read TGTGCCAGCAGCTTGTCGGAGTGGGCACCACATGCGGGGGAGCTGTTTTTT. Full variable domain (outside the CDR3, taken from reference TRBV7-2 and TRBJ2-2): GAGVSQSPSNKVTEKGKDVELRCDPISGHTALYWYRQSLGQGLEFLIYFQGNSAPDKSGLPSDRFSAERTGGSVSTLTIQRTQQEDSAVYLCASSLSEWAPHAGELFFGEGSRLTVL.

In this sample, this clone turned up once. This chain uses TRBV16 with TRBJ1-1; D is undetermined. Trimming stripped 1 base from V and 5 bases from J, with 8 bases between. This CDR3 has 13 amino acids. The V gene's germline CDR1 is KGHSY and CDR2 FQNENV. The CDR3 region is CASSQLETTEAFF. The CDR3 nucleotides are TGTGCCAGCAGCCAATTGGAAACAACTGAAGCTTTCTTT.

CDR3 sequence (DNA): TGCGCCAGCAGCCAAGACGCTAGCGGGAGTCTAACAGATACGCAGTATTTT. Amino acids: CASSQDASGSLTDTQYF. The chain uses TRBV4-3 and TRBJ2-3, with 10 bases matching TRBD2. The CDR3 spans 17 residues. CDR1 is LGHNA, CDR2 YSLEER, per germline. With V trimmed by 0 bases and J by 3 bases, 6 bases remained unmatched.

The chain carries TRBV6-2 or TRBV6-3 and TRBJ2-3; a possible D gene is TRBD1 (5 bases). From germline, CDR1 is MNHEY and CDR2 SVGEGT. The CDR3 runs to 12 residues. Trimming cost V 6 bases and J 6 bases, with 10 bases left between them. The CDR3 DNA reads as TGTGCCAGCAGCTTGACAGTGGATACGCAGTATTTT. Translating it yields CASSLTVDTQYF.

The gene calls are TRBV10-3 and TRBJ1-5; 7 bases map to TRBD1. The germline gives CDR1 ENHRY, CDR2 SYGVKD. J gave up 4 bases and V 10 bases, and 13 bases lay outside the gene matches. This CDR3 spans 15 amino acids. CDR3 amino acids: CATLGQTLLNQPQHF. CDR3 DNA: TGTGCCACCTTGGGACAGACACTTCTAAATCAGCCCCAGCATTTT.

This clone was detected only once. This rearrangement joins TRBV3-1 (or the pseudogene TRBV3-2) to TRBJ1-6; 7 nucleotides match TRBD1. V gave up 4 bases and J gave up 7 bases; unmatched junction bases: 13. The V gene's germline CDR1 is LGHDT and CDR2 YNNKEL (reference sequence). The CDR3 is 17 amino acids. CDR3 amino acids: CASSPRTGSGINSPLHF. CDR3 nucleotides: TGTGCCAGCAGCCCGAGGACAGGTTCGGGGATAAATTCACCCCTCCACTTT.

The chain couples TRBV6-6 to TRBJ2-5; D is unresolved. The length of the CDR3 is 14 residues. V gave up 1 base and J gave up 7 bases, with 13 bases separating them. Germline lookup yields CDR1 MNHNY and CDR2 SVGAGI (reference sequence). In DNA, the CDR3 is TGTGCCAGCAGTTACTTGGGTCGAAGAGGGACCCAGTACTTC. Translating gives CASSYLGRRGTQYF.

This chain links TRBV7-2 with TRBJ1-5; 9 bases line up with TRBD1. The germline V gene has CDR1 SGHTA and CDR2 FQGNSA. The CDR3 totals 15 residues. The V segment lost 5 bases and the J segment 4 bases; nucleotides outside the gene matches: 6. The CDR3 sequence is CASSPQGARNQPQHF. CDR3 sequence (DNA): TGTGCCAGCAGCCCACAGGGGGCGCGTAATCAGCCCCAGCATTTT.

V is TRBV29-1 and J is TRBJ1-2; 9 positions match TRBD1. The CDR3 covers 13 residues. Per germline, CDR1 SQVTM and CDR2 ANQGSEA. Germline trimming cut 4 bases from V and 12 bases from J; bases unmatched to any gene: 12. This CDR3 reads CSVVVRTGEKNTF. The CDR3 DNA sequence: TGCAGCGTTGTAGTGAGGACAGGGGAAAAAAACACCTTC.

This clone came up a few times. This chain uses TRBV7-9 with TRBJ2-5; unclear D gene. Germline CDR1 is SEHNR and CDR2 is FQNEAQ (reference sequence). Trimming removed 4 bases from V and 4 bases from J, with 10 bases in between. This CDR3 has 13 amino acids. The CDR3, as DNA: TGTGCCAGCAGCTATGCGCTAGGAGAGACCCAGTACTTC. Protein product: CASSYALGETQYF.

In its sample, this clone is medium-sized. The rearrangement joins TRBV15 to TRBJ2-7, with a possible D match to TRBD1 (6 bases). V lost 5 bases and J lost 2, with 10 bases in between. Germline V gives CDR1 LNHNV, CDR2 YYDKDF (reference sequence). The CDR3 spans 13 residues. CDR3 coding DNA: TGTGCCACCAGCGGTTACAGGGCCTACGAGCAGTACTTC. Amino acid sequence: CATSGYRAYEQYF. Full variable domain (remainder filled in from reference TRBV15 and TRBJ2-7): DAMVIQNPRYQVTQFGKPVTLSCSQTLNHNVMYWYQQKSSQAPKLLFHYYDKDFNNEADTPDNFQSRRPNTSFCFLDIRSPGLGDTAMYLCATSGYRAYEQYFGPGTRLTVT.